This T cell receptor (beta chain) is from a study of T cells in women clearing cervical HPV infection. Overall study: Controls gave blood once infection was undetectable; cases at lesion identification.

For this clone: The read falls 3 residues short of the CDR3 end, and the missing part is taken from the germline J gene.

The CDR3 totals 13 residues. V was clipped by 3 bases and J by 7 bases, with 12 bases between them. In germline, CDR1 is SEHNR, CDR2 FQNEAQ (reference sequence). Repertoires were generated with immunoSEQ multiplex PCR, while TCRdb's copy carries only in-frame clones and drops some. Its table records about 46,000 clones. The receptor comes from a woman aged 18-69 years with a cervical HPV16 infection that either progressed to CIN3+ or cleared (not recorded which). This sequence joins TRBV7-9 and TRBJ1-1; D possibly corresponds to TRBD1 (5 bases). Material: blood buffy coat. CDR3 region: CASSLGPQIEAFF. The DNA read from the CDR3 is TGTGCCAGCAGCTTGGGGCCTCAGATTGAA.